One sample yielded the 24 T cell receptor beta chains listed below, sequenced in a study of T-cell reconstitution after alpha-beta-depleted transplantation in children. The library targeted TCRbeta and was prepared with unique molecular identifiers. TCRdb ran MiXCR on the PCR reads and lists one entry per CDR3 protein. The sample lists about 160,000 distinct CDR3 sequences; roughly 10% were seen once. This sample comprised PBMCs, obtained before TCRalphabeta/CD19-depleted stem cell transplant. The receptors come from a boy aged 2 to 9 with acute myeloid leukemia, due to receive a stem cell transplant.

This clonotype came up many times. The chain employs TRBV7-9 and TRBJ2-3; D uncertain. This CDR3 contains 16 residues. Trimming pared 5 bases from V and 2 bases from J, leaving 17 bases between. Germline loops: CDR1 SEHNR, CDR2 FQNEAQ (reference sequence). CDR3 residues: CASSPPESGHTDTQYF. CDR3 nucleotide sequence: TGTGCCAGCAGCCCCCCGGAGTCGGGCCACACAGATACGCAGTATTTT.

This clonotype came up many times. V is TRBV27 and J is TRBJ2-1, with TRBD2 matching over 10 bases. The CDR3 sequence is 16 residues long. Unmatched junction bases numbered 12, after V lost 5 bases and J lost 8 bases. The germline gives CDR1 MNHEY, CDR2 SMNVEV (reference sequence). DNA of the CDR3: TGTGCCAGCAGTCAAAATCTAGCGGGGGAGGTGGATGAGCAGTTCTTC. Its protein is CASSQNLAGEVDEQFF.

This clonotype occurred many times. This chain connects TRBV7-3 to TRBJ2-5; 8 positions match TRBD2. CDR1 is SGHTA, CDR2 FQGTGA, per germline. CDR3 length: 18 residues. V gave up 5 bases and J gave up 6 bases; unmatched junction bases: 20. This chain's CDR3 is CASSPKAPGRGGTQTQYF. The CDR3 coding sequence is TGTGCCAGCAGCCCTAAGGCCCCGGGACGGGGGGGGACTCAGACCCAGTACTTC.

This clonotype came up many times. The chain has TRBV20-1 and TRBJ2-3, with 9 bases lining up with TRBD1. Trimming removed 5 bases from V and 6 bases from J; junction bases left unmatched: 9. The germline V gene has CDR1 DFQATT and CDR2 SNEGSKA (reference sequence). The CDR3 extends over 14 amino acids. CDR3 sequence: CSASTGGQLDTQYF. The CDR3 nucleotides read TGCAGTGCTTCGACAGGGGGGCAATTGGATACGCAGTATTTT.

This clonotype showed up many times. V and J are TRBV6-1 and TRBJ1-2; D unresolved. Germline V gene data show CDR1 as MNHNS and CDR2 as SASEGT. The ends were cut back, 2 bases at V and 4 bases at J, with 8 bases in the middle. CDR3 size: 13 residues. CDR3 sequence: CASSEQDGYGYTF. CDR3 coding DNA: TGTGCCAGCAGTGAACAGGACGGCTATGGCTACACCTTC.

This clonotype was detected many times. The rearrangement uses TRBV20-1 and TRBJ2-7; D unresolved. Germline lookup yields CDR1 DFQATT and CDR2 SNEGSKA (reference sequence). V was pared by 4 bases and J by 1 base, with 8 bases between. The CDR3 has 12 residues. The DNA for the CDR3 is TGCAGTGCTAATACGGCTTCCTACGAGCAGTACTTC. This sequence encodes CSANTASYEQYF.

The chain links TRBV30 to TRBJ2-2; D not certain. Germline values: CDR1 GTSNPN, CDR2 SVGIG (reference sequence). The V end lost 3 bases, the J end lost 8 bases, and 13 bases lay between the germline ends. CDR3 length: 13 residues. The CDR3 nucleotides are TGTGCCTGGAGCGAAGACTCAACGGGGGAGCTGTTTTTT. Amino acids: CAWSEDSTGELFF.

The sample holds many counts of this clonotype. The chain uses TRBV28 and TRBJ2-6; unclear D gene. This CDR3 is built from 15 residues. The germline V gene has CDR1 MDHEN and CDR2 SYDVKM. V lost 1 base to trimming and J lost 0 bases, with 4 bases between them. CDR3 amino acids: CASSLFISGANVLTF. The CDR3 bases are TGTGCCAGCAGTTTATTTATCTCTGGGGCCAACGTCCTGACTTTC.

This clonotype came up many times. This may arise from a read error, as a much more abundant clone is one base away. The chain recombines TRBV18 with TRBJ1-5, with D tentatively TRBD1 (6 bases). The CDR3 is 14 residues long. Trimming left V 5 bases short and J 4 bases short, with 12 bases between. Germline loops: CDR1 KGHSH, CDR2 LQKENI. In nucleotides, the CDR3 is TGTGCCAGCTCATCCGGGACACAGAATCAGCCCCAGCATTTT. Translating gives CASSSGTQNQPQHF. The whole variable domain, remainder taken from reference TRBV18 and TRBJ1-5, is NAGVMQNPRHLVRRRGQEARLRCSPMKGHSHVYWYRQLPEEGLKFMVYLQKENIIDESGMPKERFSAEFPKEGPSILRIQQVVRGDSAAYFCASSSGTQNQPQHFGDGTRLSIL.

Comment on this clonotype: It is likely a read error, because the conserved phenylalanine at the end of the CDR3 is missing. The V call is TRBV20-1, the J call TRBJ2-7; TRBD1 agrees at 9 bases. J was trimmed by 0 bases and V by 3 bases; bases with no gene match: 6. The germline V gene encodes CDR1 DFQATT and CDR2 SNEGSKA (reference sequence). The CDR3 spans 15 residues. CDR3 sequence reads: CSASHPGQGSYEQYL. Here the CDR3 DNA reads TGCAGTGCTAGCCATCCGGGACAGGGCTCCTACGAGCAGTACTTA.

The table lists this clonotype with many counts. This chain connects TRBV7-2 to TRBJ2-1; 8 bases fit TRBD2. V shed 1 base and J 2 bases; nucleotides not matched to a gene: 7. The CDR3 is made up of 17 amino acids. Germline CDR1 and CDR2: SGHTA and FQGNSA. This CDR3 reads CASSLGGAGGTYNEQFF. The DNA of the CDR3 is TGTGCCAGCAGCTTAGGGGGGGCGGGGGGAACCTACAATGAGCAGTTCTTC.

Ten or more counts support this clonotype. The V gene is TRBV28, the J gene TRBJ2-1, with 10 bases aligning to TRBD2. This CDR3 comprises 15 residues. Losses at the gene ends were 8 bases for V and 5 bases for J; bases not matched to a gene: 9. Germline CDR1 reads MDHEN; CDR2 reads SYDVKM. CDR3 sequence: CASYSYLAGDNEQFF. CDR3 in DNA: TGTGCCAGCTACAGTTACCTAGCGGGAGACAATGAGCAGTTCTTC.

The sample holds many counts of this clonotype. The chain combines TRBV5-8 with TRBJ2-7; D assignment may be TRBD1 or TRBD2 (5 bases each). The CDR3 loop spans 15 amino acids. CDR1 and CDR2 from the germline V gene are SGHTS and YDEGEE. V was trimmed by 0 bases and J by 2 bases, leaving 12 bases between them. The CDR3 nucleotides read TGTGCCAGCAGCTTGGTTGGGACCAAAACCTACGAGCAGTACTTC. Translated, it gives CASSLVGTKTYEQYF.

This clonotype was picked up many times. This sequence joins TRBV27 and TRBJ2-1, with 8 bases that match TRBD2. J gave up 3 bases and V 3 bases, and 19 bases lay outside the gene matches. CDR3 length: 20 amino acids. Germline assignment: CDR1 MNHEY and CDR2 SMNVEV (reference sequence). CDR3 sequence (DNA): TGTGCCAGCAGTTTGGTGGGGCAGGCGGAACTAGCGGCCCGCTACAATGAGCAGTTCTTC. Protein product: CASSLVGQAELAARYNEQFF.

This clonotype was found a few times. In nucleotides, the CDR3 is TGTGCCAGCAGGCCAATCTCAGATACGCAGTATTTT. It translates to CASRPISDTQYF. The chain joins TRBV2 to TRBJ2-3; D remains unclear. Germline CDR1 SNHLY, CDR2 FYNNEI. The CDR3 extends over 12 amino acids. V was clipped by 6 bases and J by 4 bases, with 8 bases between them.

This clonotype was counted a few times. The gene calls are TRBV30 and TRBJ2-3, with a weak D call TRBD2 (5 bases). This CDR3 contains 13 residues. Germline lookup yields CDR1 GTSNPN and CDR2 SVGIG (reference sequence). V was clipped by 8 bases and J by 4 bases, with 16 bases between them. CDR3 in amino acids: CAASRLAADTQYF. The DNA of the CDR3 is TGTGCCGCTTCCCGGCTAGCCGCAGATACGCAGTATTTT.

This clonotype was detected ten times or more. This rearrangement joins TRBV29-1 to TRBJ2-7, with 7 bases fitting TRBD1. The CDR3 spans 15 residues. V lost 0 bases, J lost 0 bases, and 5 bases stayed unmatched. Germline V gives CDR1 SQVTM, CDR2 ANQGSEA. In DNA form, the CDR3 reads TGCAGCGTTGAAGATCGGCAGGGGGTCTCCTACGAGCAGTACTTC. Protein sequence: CSVEDRQGVSYEQYF.

This clonotype was observed many times. The chain uses TRBV27 and TRBJ2-3, with 11 bases lining up with TRBD2. The CDR3 runs to 20 residues. The germline V gene encodes CDR1 MNHEY and CDR2 SMNVEV (reference sequence). The junction had 15 bases not matched to a gene; V was cut back by 4 bases and J by 0 bases. The CDR3 nucleotides are TGTGCCAGCAGTTCCAAAGATCCTGGCTTAGCGGGGGGGAGCACAGATACGCAGTATTTT. Translated, it gives CASSSKDPGLAGGSTDTQYF.

This clonotype was observed at least ten times. The CDR3 DNA is TGCGCCAGCAGAGCTCTTACAGGGTACACTGAAGCTTTCTTT. It encodes CASRALTGYTEAFF. The V call is TRBV5-1, the J call TRBJ1-1; tentatively, D is TRBD1 (6 bases). The CDR3 covers 14 residues. The V and J ends lost 5 bases and 3 bases respectively, with 14 bases between them. Germline loops: CDR1 SGHRS, CDR2 YFSETQ.

This clonotype was counted ten times or more. The rearrangement uses TRBV6-5 and TRBJ1-1; TRBD1 aligns across 7 bases. The CDR3 sequence is 14 residues long. Per the germline V gene, CDR1 is MNHEY and CDR2 is SVGAGI. J was trimmed by 5 bases and V by 2 bases; bases with no gene match: 5. CDR3 sequence reads: CASSYRGPRTEAFF. The CDR3 DNA sequence: TGTGCCAGCAGTTACAGGGGGCCTAGGACTGAAGCTTTCTTT.

This clonotype was counted ten times or more. This chain links TRBV7-9 with TRBJ1-2; TRBD1 aligns across 12 bases. The CDR3 loop spans 14 amino acids. With 5 bases clipped from V and 11 bases from J, the junction kept 9 bases outside the gene matches. Germline V gives CDR1 SEHNR, CDR2 FQNEAQ (reference sequence). In DNA form, the CDR3 reads TGTGCCAGCAGCATCCCGGGACAGGGGGCGTATTACACCTTC. Translation gives CASSIPGQGAYYTF.

This clonotype was recorded at least ten times. V is TRBV5-1 and J is TRBJ2-2, with 10 bases that match TRBD2. Germline V gene sequence: CDR1 SGHRS, CDR2 YFSETQ. CDR3 size: 18 residues. V dropped 4 bases and J dropped 0; count of bases not matched to a gene: 9. The DNA of the CDR3 is TGCGCCAGCAGCAAAACCTTAGCGGGAGGAGCGAACACCGGGGAGCTGTTTTTT. Protein product: CASSKTLAGGANTGELFF.

This clonotype has at least ten counts. V gene TRBV21-1 combines with J gene TRBJ1-2; the listed D gene, TRBD1, was not tested against the DNA. TRBV21-1 is a recognized pseudogene. The CDR3 has 16 amino acids. CDR3 in DNA: TGTGCCAGCAGCAACTTAATGGACAGGCCGACCTATGGCTACACCTTC. Translation: CASSNLMDRPTYGYTF.

There are many counts of this clonotype. This chain links TRBV5-6 with TRBJ2-1; D not certain. The CDR3 runs 11 residues. Germline V CDR1 and CDR2: SGHDT, YYEEEE. The germline V and J ends were trimmed by 1 base and 8 bases, with 4 bases remaining between them. The CDR3 DNA follows: TGTGCCAGCAGCTTGCGGGATGAGCAGTTCTTC. Translating gives CASSLRDEQFF.